A selection of T cell receptor beta chains follows, all from one sample in a study of cytomegalovirus exposure and HLA in healthy donors. The table came from immunoSEQ multiplex PCR; TCRdb's copy has only in-frame clones and leaves some out. The sample holds roughly 230,000 clones, 70% to 90% seen once. Sequencing was done on a sample of PBMCs. Receptors originate from a girl aged 2 to 10 in good health and CMV-seronegative. Each CDR3 is given without its conserved first and last residue. Fields, in order: V gene, J gene, CDR3 length, CDR3 protein.

>TRBV4-1|TRBJ1-3|14
ASSTSQWNSGNTIY
>TRBV30|TRBJ1-6|12
AWTIAGSGSPLH
>TRBV2|TRBJ2-7|10
ASRQGANEQY
>TRBV4-2|TRBJ2-5|13
ASSQDPASGGAGY
>TRBV19|TRBJ1-3|12
ASSIEQSGNTIY
>TRBV30|TRBJ2-1|10
ALSRGKGEQF
>TRBV6-6|TRBJ1-1|12
ASIILGTANEAF
>TRBV5-1|TRBJ2-5|12
ASSLVGGQETQY
>TRBV12-5|TRBJ2-7|17
ASGFLGTSGRKVPYEQY
>TRBV6-5|TRBJ1-4|12
ASSYNSQNEKLF
>TRBV6-1|TRBJ1-5|13
ASIQQGQTNQPQH
>TRBV7-3|TRBJ1-6|12
ASSSGQPNSPLH
>TRBV6-6|TRBJ2-7|12
ASSLWTGNYEQY
>TRBV5-6|TRBJ2-7|13
ASSGARGFSYEQY
>TRBV5-6|TRBJ1-5|11
ASSPGGNQPQH
>TRBV2|TRBJ2-3|13
ASSGTSGSGGTQY
>TRBV7-2|TRBJ1-2|13
ASSTRTDHNYGYT
>TRBV5-1|TRBJ1-1|12
ASSFRTGPAEAF
>TRBV30|TRBJ2-7|12
AWKQGNEVSEQY
>TRBV29-1|TRBJ1-2|11
SVGGRGHYGYT
>TRBV4-1|TRBJ2-7|11
ASSQDGAYEQY
>TRBV29-1|TRBJ2-2|12
SVEEYRAPGELF
>TRBV5-1|TRBJ1-3|13
ASSLERTGRDTIY
>TRBV5-1|TRBJ2-3|12
ASSGQRSTDTQY
>TRBV11-3|TRBJ2-7|13
ASSLGGGTSYEQY
>TRBV7-8|TRBJ2-1|15
ASSLALSRGHGGEQF
>TRBV6-1|TRBJ1-5|11
ASSSSGDGPQH
>TRBV5-1|TRBJ1-1|11
ASSRQGNTEAF
>TRBV15|TRBJ2-2|14
ATSREMLAGGWELF
>TRBV18|TRBJ1-3|13
ASSAGGASGNTIY
>TRBV7-9|TRBJ2-7|12
ASRDEEAPTEQY
>TRBV29-1|TRBJ1-2|11
SVYGGGSYGYT
>TRBV27|TRBJ2-7|12
ASSLLAGAPEQY
>TRBV19|TRBJ2-5|13
ASSILAGGRETQY
>TRBV11-2|TRBJ2-7|11
ASSSRSVHEQY
>TRBV19|TRBJ2-1|12
ASSILSTSNEQF
>TRBV11-2|TRBJ2-2|14
ASSSRGREVTGELF
>TRBV30|TRBJ1-1|12
AWSVGASNTEAF
>TRBV18|TRBJ2-2|10
ASSPRAGELF
>TRBV6-5|TRBJ1-2|12
ASSYRAGGGGYT
>TRBV2|TRBJ2-1|11
ASSPRAFNEQF
>TRBV5-4|TRBJ2-7|12
ASSRTSGGAEQY
>TRBV5-5|TRBJ1-1|12
ASSTTQGMTEAF
>TRBV2|TRBJ1-2|14
ASSGAPGQTNYGYT
>TRBV29-1|TRBJ1-1|10
SGKQGNTEAF
>TRBV25-1|TRBJ1-1|11
ASSEYKTTEAF
>TRBV4-1|TRBJ1-2|17
ASSQDPGRPTRANYGYT
>TRBV29-1|TRBJ2-2|13
SVEGLAGNTGELF
>TRBV9|TRBJ2-7|12
ASSVSGGPYEQY
>TRBV5-4|TRBJ2-1|13
ASTTDRSSYNEQF
>TRBV4-1|TRBJ1-3|16
ASSQVELDRLSGNTIY
>TRBV5-1|TRBJ1-2|12
ASSLGAGRGGYT
>TRBV11-2|TRBJ2-2|13
ASSPGLLNTGELF
>TRBV2|TRBJ2-3|17
ASSVFAGGRLISTDTQY
>TRBV30|NA|11
AWRDSASYEQY
>TRBV29-1|TRBJ2-3|14
SAGRTSGASTDTQY
>TRBV30|TRBJ2-1|12
AWSIGQGKDEQF
>TRBV6-4|TRBJ2-3|11
ASSEQGTDTQY
>TRBV25-1|TRBJ2-5|10
ASSGGTAKQY